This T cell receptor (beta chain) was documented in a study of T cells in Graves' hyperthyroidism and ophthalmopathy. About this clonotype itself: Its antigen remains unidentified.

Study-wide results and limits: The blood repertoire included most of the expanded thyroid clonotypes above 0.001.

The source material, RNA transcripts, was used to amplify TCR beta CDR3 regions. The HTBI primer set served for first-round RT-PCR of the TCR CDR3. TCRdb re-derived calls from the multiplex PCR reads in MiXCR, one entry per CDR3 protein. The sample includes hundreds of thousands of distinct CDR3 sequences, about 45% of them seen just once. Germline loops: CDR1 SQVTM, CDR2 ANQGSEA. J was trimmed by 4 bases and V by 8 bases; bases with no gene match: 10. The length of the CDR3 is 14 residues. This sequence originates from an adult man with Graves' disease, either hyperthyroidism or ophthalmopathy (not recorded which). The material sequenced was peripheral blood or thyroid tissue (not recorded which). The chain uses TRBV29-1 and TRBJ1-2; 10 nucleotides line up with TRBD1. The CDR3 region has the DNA TGCAGCTCGGGACAGGGGAACCCTCTCTATGGCTACACCTTC. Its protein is CSSGQGNPLYGYTF. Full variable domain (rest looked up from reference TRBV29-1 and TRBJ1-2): SAVISQKPSRDICQRGTSLTIQCQVDSQVTMMFWYRQQPGQSLTLIATANQGSEATYESGFVIDKFPISRPNLTFSTLTVSNMSPEDSSIYLCSSGQGNPLYGYTFGSGTRLTVV.